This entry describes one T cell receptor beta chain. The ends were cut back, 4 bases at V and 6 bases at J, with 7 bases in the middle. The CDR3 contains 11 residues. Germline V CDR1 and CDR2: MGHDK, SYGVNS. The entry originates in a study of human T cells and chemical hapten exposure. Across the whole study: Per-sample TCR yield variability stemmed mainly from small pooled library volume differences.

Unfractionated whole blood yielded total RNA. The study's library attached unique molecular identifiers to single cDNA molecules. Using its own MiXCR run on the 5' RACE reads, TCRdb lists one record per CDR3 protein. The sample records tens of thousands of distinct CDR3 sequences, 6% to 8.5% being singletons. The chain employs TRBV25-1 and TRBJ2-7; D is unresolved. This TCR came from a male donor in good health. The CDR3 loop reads CASSGPFEQYF. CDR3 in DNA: TGTGCCAGCAGTGGCCCGTTCGAGCAGTACTTC.